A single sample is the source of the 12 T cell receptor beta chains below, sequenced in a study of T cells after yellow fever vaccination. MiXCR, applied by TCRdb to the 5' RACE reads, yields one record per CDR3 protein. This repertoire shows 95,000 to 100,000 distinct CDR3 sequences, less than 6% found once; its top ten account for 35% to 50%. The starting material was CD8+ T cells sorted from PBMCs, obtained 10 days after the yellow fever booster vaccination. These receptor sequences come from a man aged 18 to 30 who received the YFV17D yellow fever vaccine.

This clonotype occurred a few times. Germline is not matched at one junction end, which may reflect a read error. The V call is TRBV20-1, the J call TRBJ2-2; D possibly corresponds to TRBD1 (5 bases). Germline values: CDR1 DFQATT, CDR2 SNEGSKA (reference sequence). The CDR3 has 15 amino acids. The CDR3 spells CSARDLRANSGELFF. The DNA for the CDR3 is TGCAGTGCTAGAGATCTCAGGGCGAACTCCGGGGAGCTGTTTTTT.

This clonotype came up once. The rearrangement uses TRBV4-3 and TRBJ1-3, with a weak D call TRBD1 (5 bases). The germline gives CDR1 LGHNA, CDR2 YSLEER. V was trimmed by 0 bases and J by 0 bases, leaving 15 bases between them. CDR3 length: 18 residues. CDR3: CASSQDWVTASSGNTIYF. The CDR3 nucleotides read TGCGCCAGCAGCCAAGATTGGGTGACAGCTAGCTCTGGAAACACCATATATTTT.

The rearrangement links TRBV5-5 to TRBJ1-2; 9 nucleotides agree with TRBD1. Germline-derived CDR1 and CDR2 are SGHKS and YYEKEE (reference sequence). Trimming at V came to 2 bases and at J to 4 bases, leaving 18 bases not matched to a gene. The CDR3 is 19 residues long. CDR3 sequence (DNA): TGTGCCAGCAGCTTAGCCTTGGTTCACCGGGACAGGGTCTTCTATGGCTACACCTTC. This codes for CASSLALVHRDRVFYGYTF.

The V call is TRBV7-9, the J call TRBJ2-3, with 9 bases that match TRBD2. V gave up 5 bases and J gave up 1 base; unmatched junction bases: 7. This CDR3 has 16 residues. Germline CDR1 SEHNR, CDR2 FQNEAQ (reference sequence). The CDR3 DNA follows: TGTGCCAGCAGCCGAGCGGCTAGCGGGGGCACAGATACGCAGTATTTT. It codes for CASSRAASGGTDTQYF. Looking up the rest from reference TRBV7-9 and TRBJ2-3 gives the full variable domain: DTGVSQNPRHKITKRGQNVTFRCDPISEHNRLYWYRQTLGQGPEFLTYFQNEAQLEKSRLLSDRFSAERPKGSFSTLEIQRTEQGDSAMYLCASSRAASGGTDTQYFGPGTRLTVL.

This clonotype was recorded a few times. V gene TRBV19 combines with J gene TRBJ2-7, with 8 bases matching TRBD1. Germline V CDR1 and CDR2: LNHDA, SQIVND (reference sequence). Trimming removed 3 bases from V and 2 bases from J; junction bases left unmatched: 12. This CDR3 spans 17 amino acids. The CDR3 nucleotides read TGTGCCAGTAGTATGGCGGAGGGGCCAGGGGGCCCCTACGAGCAGTACTTC. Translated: CASSMAEGPGGPYEQYF.

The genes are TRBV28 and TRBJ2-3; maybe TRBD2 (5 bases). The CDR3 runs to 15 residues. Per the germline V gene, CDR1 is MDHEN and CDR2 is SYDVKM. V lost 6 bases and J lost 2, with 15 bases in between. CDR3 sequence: CASSAEIGITDTQYF. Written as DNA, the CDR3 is TGTGCCAGCAGCGCGGAAATCGGGATCACAGATACGCAGTATTTT.

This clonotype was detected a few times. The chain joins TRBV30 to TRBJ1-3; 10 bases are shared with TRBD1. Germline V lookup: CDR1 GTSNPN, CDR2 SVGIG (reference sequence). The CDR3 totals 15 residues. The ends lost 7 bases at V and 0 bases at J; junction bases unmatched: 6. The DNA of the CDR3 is TGTGCCTTACCGGGACAGGGGCGCTCTGGAAACACCATATATTTT. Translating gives CALPGQGRSGNTIYF.

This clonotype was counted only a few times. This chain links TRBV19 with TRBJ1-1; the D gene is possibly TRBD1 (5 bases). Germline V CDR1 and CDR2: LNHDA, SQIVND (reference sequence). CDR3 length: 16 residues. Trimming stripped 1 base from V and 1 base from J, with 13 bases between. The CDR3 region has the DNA TGTGCCAGTAGTATAGTCCCCGTTACAGGGAACACTGAAGCTTTCTTT. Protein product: CASSIVPVTGNTEAFF.

This CDR3 is CASSLFHRTSVITNTGELFF. For the CDR3, the DNA is TGTGCCAGCAGTTTATTCCACCGGACTAGCGTAATCACGAACACCGGGGAGCTGTTTTTT. The J gene is TRBJ2-2, the V gene TRBV28; TRBD2 agrees at 9 bases. Trimming cost V 1 base and J 0 bases; bases outside gene matches: 12. Looked up from germline, CDR1 is MDHEN and CDR2 is SYDVKM. CDR3 length: 20 amino acids.

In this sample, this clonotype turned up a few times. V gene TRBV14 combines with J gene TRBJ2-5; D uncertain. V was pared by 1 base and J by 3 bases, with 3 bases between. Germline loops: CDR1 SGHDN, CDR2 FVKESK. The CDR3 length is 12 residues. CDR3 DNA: TGTGCCAGCAGCCAAGCTAAAGAGACCCAGTACTTC. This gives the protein CASSQAKETQYF.

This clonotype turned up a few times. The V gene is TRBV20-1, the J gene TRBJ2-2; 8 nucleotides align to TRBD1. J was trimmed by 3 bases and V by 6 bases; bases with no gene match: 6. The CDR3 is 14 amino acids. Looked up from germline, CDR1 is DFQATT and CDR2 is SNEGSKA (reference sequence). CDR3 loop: CSAPDRDHTGELFF. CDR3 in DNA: TGCAGTGCCCCGGACAGGGATCACACCGGGGAGCTGTTTTTT.

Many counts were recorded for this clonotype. The CDR3 spells CASSPHFPGDSTGELFF. The CDR3 DNA follows: TGTGCCAGCAGCCCCCATTTCCCCGGGGACAGCACCGGGGAGCTGTTTTTT. The gene calls are TRBV7-2 and TRBJ2-2; TRBD1 matches 7 bases. The CDR3 has 17 residues. J lost 4 bases, V lost 5 bases, and 13 bases had no gene match. CDR1 is SGHTA and CDR2 is FQGNSA in the germline V gene.